The rows below give T cell receptor beta chains drawn from one sample of a study of siplizumab effects on memory and regulatory T cells. Data came from immunoSEQ multiplex PCR; TCRdb stores just in-frame clones and leaves some out. The sample holds 85,000 to 130,000 clones, more than 85% seen once. Source material: Tregs sorted from blood. The receptors were gathered from a human donor in good health. The CDR3 runs from the conserved cysteine through the conserved F or W. The order of the fields is J gene, clone size, V gene, D gene, CDR3 protein, CDR3 DNA. D genes are given only for firm matches. Some rows have no size entry. The others give once, few or many, or a class for an expanded clone.

j_call: TRBJ2-5; clone_size: .; v_call: TRBV30; d_call: .; cdr3_aa: CAWSFKDSGTLRGTQYF; cdr3_nt: TGTGCCTGGAGTTTTAAGGATTCCGGGACTCTCCGCGGGACCCAGTACTTC
j_call: TRBJ2-3; clone_size: .; v_call: TRBV5-4; d_call: .; cdr3_aa: CASWGHSTDTQYF; cdr3_nt: TGTGCCAGCTGGGGGCATAGCACAGATACGCAGTATTTT
j_call: TRBJ2-3; clone_size: .; v_call: TRBV9; d_call: .; cdr3_aa: CASSVASTDTQYF; cdr3_nt: TGTGCCAGCAGCGTAGCTAGCACAGATACGCAGTATTTT
j_call: TRBJ1-2; clone_size: .; v_call: TRBV9; d_call: .; cdr3_aa: CASSVGRGYGYTF; cdr3_nt: TGTGCCAGCAGCGTGGGCAGGGGCTATGGCTACACCTTC
j_call: TRBJ1-5; clone_size: .; v_call: TRBV6-1; d_call: .; cdr3_aa: CASSEQRGQPQHF; cdr3_nt: TGTGCCAGCAGTGAGCAGAGGGGGCAGCCCCAGCATTTT
j_call: TRBJ2-2; clone_size: .; v_call: TRBV10-3; d_call: .; cdr3_aa: CAISVLGANTGELFF; cdr3_nt: TGTGCCATCAGTGTGTTGGGGGCGAACACCGGGGAGCTGTTTTTT
j_call: TRBJ2-7; clone_size: .; v_call: TRBV30; d_call: TRBD1; cdr3_aa: CAWSDPGQGYEQYF; cdr3_nt: TGTGCCTGGAGTGATCCGGGACAGGGCTACGAGCAGTACTTC
j_call: TRBJ1-3; clone_size: .; v_call: TRBV28; d_call: .; cdr3_aa: CASSYSGTALGNTIYF; cdr3_nt: TGTGCCAGCAGTTACTCCGGGACCGCTTTAGGGAACACCATATATTTT
j_call: TRBJ1-1; clone_size: .; v_call: TRBV5-6; d_call: .; cdr3_aa: CASSWGATEAFF; cdr3_nt: TGTGCCAGCAGCTGGGGGGCCACTGAAGCTTTCTTT
j_call: TRBJ1-2; clone_size: once; v_call: TRBV5-1; d_call: .; cdr3_aa: CASSLGRDLYGYTF; cdr3_nt: TGCGCCAGCAGCTTGGGGAGGGATCTCTATGGCTACACCTTC
j_call: TRBJ2-1; clone_size: .; v_call: TRBV19; d_call: .; cdr3_aa: CASRSSYNEQFF; cdr3_nt: TGTGCCAGTAGGAGCTCCTACAATGAGCAGTTCTTC
j_call: TRBJ2-7; clone_size: .; v_call: TRBV6-1; d_call: .; cdr3_aa: CASKKGVYEQYF; cdr3_nt: TGTGCCAGCAAAAAGGGGGTCTACGAGCAGTACTTC
j_call: TRBJ2-2; clone_size: .; v_call: TRBV7-2; d_call: TRBD2; cdr3_aa: CASSLVGREGLYTGELFF; cdr3_nt: TGTGCCAGCAGCTTAGTTGGGCGGGAGGGACTCTACACCGGGGAGCTGTTTTTT
j_call: TRBJ1-3; clone_size: .; v_call: TRBV7-8; d_call: .; cdr3_aa: CAGRTEDRDSGNTIYF; cdr3_nt: TGTGCCGGAAGGACCGAAGACAGAGACTCTGGAAACACCATATATTTT
j_call: TRBJ2-7; clone_size: .; v_call: TRBV10-3; d_call: .; cdr3_aa: CAISDGRGAYEQYF; cdr3_nt: TGTGCCATCAGTGACGGACGGGGAGCCTACGAGCAGTACTTC
j_call: TRBJ2-2; clone_size: .; v_call: TRBV10-2; d_call: .; cdr3_aa: CASRDSGTTGELFF; cdr3_nt: TGCGCCAGCAGGGACAGCGGAACCACCGGGGAGCTGTTTTTT
j_call: TRBJ1-2; clone_size: .; v_call: TRBV30; d_call: TRBD1; cdr3_aa: CALGGGAGYGYTF; cdr3_nt: TGTGCCCTTGGAGGGGGCGCGGGCTATGGCTACACCTTC
j_call: TRBJ2-3; clone_size: .; v_call: TRBV20-1; d_call: .; cdr3_aa: CSAPSGDTQYF; cdr3_nt: TGCAGTGCCCCAAGCGGGGATACGCAGTATTTT
j_call: TRBJ2-6; clone_size: .; v_call: TRBV29-1; d_call: .; cdr3_aa: CSVGSGANVLTF; cdr3_nt: TGCAGCGTAGGGTCTGGGGCCAACGTCCTGACTTTC
j_call: TRBJ2-6; clone_size: .; v_call: TRBV5-4; d_call: .; cdr3_aa: CASFAGSSGANVLTF; cdr3_nt: TGTGCCAGCTTTGCTGGCAGCTCTGGGGCCAACGTCCTGACTTTC
j_call: TRBJ2-5; clone_size: .; v_call: TRBV20-1; d_call: .; cdr3_aa: CSARRETQYF; cdr3_nt: TGCAGTGCTAGACGAGAGACCCAGTACTTC
j_call: TRBJ2-5; clone_size: .; v_call: TRBV11-3; d_call: .; cdr3_aa: CASSRGAQETQYF; cdr3_nt: TGTGCCAGCAGCCGGGGGGCCCAAGAGACCCAGTACTTC
j_call: TRBJ1-2; clone_size: once; v_call: TRBV6-5; d_call: .; cdr3_aa: CASRSAGRGYTF; cdr3_nt: TGTGCCAGCAGAAGCGCAGGAAGGGGCTACACCTTC
j_call: TRBJ2-1; clone_size: .; v_call: TRBV12-5; d_call: TRBD1; cdr3_aa: CASGFGTGGSNEQFF; cdr3_nt: TGTGCTAGTGGTTTCGGGACAGGGGGGTCCAATGAGCAGTTCTTC
j_call: TRBJ1-4; clone_size: .; v_call: TRBV7-2; d_call: .; cdr3_aa: CASSFGTYEKLFF; cdr3_nt: TGTGCCAGCAGCTTCGGGACGTATGAAAAACTGTTTTTT
j_call: TRBJ2-3; clone_size: .; v_call: TRBV10-3; d_call: .; cdr3_aa: CAISDLAISTDTQYF; cdr3_nt: TGTGCCATCAGTGATTTGGCAATTAGCACAGATACGCAGTATTTT
j_call: TRBJ2-5; clone_size: .; v_call: TRBV7-9; d_call: .; cdr3_aa: CASSLPWRETQYF; cdr3_nt: TGTGCCAGCAGCTTACCGTGGCGAGAGACCCAGTACTTC
j_call: TRBJ2-7; clone_size: .; v_call: TRBV5-6; d_call: TRBD1; cdr3_aa: CASSKDGTGTYEQYF; cdr3_nt: TGTGCCAGCAGCAAGGACGGGACAGGAACCTACGAGCAGTACTTC
j_call: TRBJ2-1; clone_size: .; v_call: TRBV7-3; d_call: TRBD2; cdr3_aa: CASSPSGGQQFF; cdr3_nt: TGTGCCAGCAGCCCCTCGGGGGGGCAACAGTTCTTC
j_call: TRBJ2-2; clone_size: .; v_call: TRBV7-9; d_call: .; cdr3_aa: CAPGTQNTGELFF; cdr3_nt: TGTGCCCCGGGGACTCAGAACACCGGGGAGCTGTTTTTT
j_call: TRBJ1-5; clone_size: .; v_call: TRBV5-1; d_call: TRBD1; cdr3_aa: CASSLDRGGQPQHF; cdr3_nt: TGCGCCAGCAGCTTGGACAGGGGGGGGCAGCCCCAGCATTTT
j_call: TRBJ1-1; clone_size: .; v_call: TRBV7-9; d_call: .; cdr3_aa: CASSLAGNTEAFF; cdr3_nt: TGTGCCAGCAGCTTAGCCGGGAACACTGAAGCTTTCTTT
j_call: TRBJ2-1; clone_size: .; v_call: TRBV2; d_call: TRBD1; cdr3_aa: CASRQGGGDEQFF; cdr3_nt: TGTGCCAGCAGACAGGGGGGTGGAGATGAGCAGTTCTTC
j_call: TRBJ1-1; clone_size: .; v_call: TRBV5-1; d_call: .; cdr3_aa: CASSFIVGPGMNTEAFF; cdr3_nt: TGCGCCAGCAGCTTCATAGTGGGACCGGGGATGAACACTGAAGCTTTCTTT
j_call: TRBJ2-3; clone_size: .; v_call: TRBV9; d_call: .; cdr3_aa: CASSSYLGTQYF; cdr3_nt: TGTGCCAGCAGTTCCTATCTGGGTACGCAGTATTTT
j_call: TRBJ2-5; clone_size: .; v_call: TRBV9; d_call: .; cdr3_aa: CASSVGGGWETQYF; cdr3_nt: TGTGCCAGCAGCGTAGGCGGAGGTTGGGAGACCCAGTACTTC
j_call: TRBJ2-1; clone_size: few; v_call: TRBV19; d_call: TRBD1; cdr3_aa: CASSGGQGVSYNEQFF; cdr3_nt: TGTGCCAGTAGTGGGGGACAGGGGGTCTCCTACAATGAGCAGTTCTTC
j_call: TRBJ1-2; clone_size: .; v_call: TRBV5-1; d_call: .; cdr3_aa: CASSLSENYDGYTF; cdr3_nt: TGCGCCAGCAGCTTGTCCGAAAACTATGATGGCTACACCTTC
j_call: TRBJ2-1; clone_size: .; v_call: TRBV28; d_call: .; cdr3_aa: CASSLENEQFF; cdr3_nt: TGTGCCAGCAGTTTGGAAAATGAGCAGTTCTTC
j_call: TRBJ1-2; clone_size: few; v_call: TRBV5-8; d_call: .; cdr3_aa: CASSWEGENYGYTF; cdr3_nt: TGTGCCAGCAGCTGGGAGGGAGAAAACTATGGCTACACCTTC
j_call: TRBJ2-5; clone_size: .; v_call: TRBV2; d_call: .; cdr3_aa: CASGLAGETQYF; cdr3_nt: TGTGCCAGCGGGCTAGCTGGAGAGACCCAGTACTTC
j_call: TRBJ1-5; clone_size: .; v_call: TRBV6-1; d_call: .; cdr3_aa: CASSEGGGWNQPQHF; cdr3_nt: TGTGCCAGCAGTGAAGGCGGGGGTTGGAATCAGCCCCAGCATTTT
j_call: TRBJ2-5; clone_size: .; v_call: TRBV2; d_call: .; cdr3_aa: CASSPPSVQETQYF; cdr3_nt: TGTGCCAGCAGTCCGCCTAGCGTCCAAGAGACCCAGTACTTC
j_call: TRBJ2-5; clone_size: .; v_call: TRBV30; d_call: .; cdr3_aa: CAWSVTGMEETQYF; cdr3_nt: TGTGCCTGGAGTGTAACGGGGATGGAGGAGACCCAGTACTTC
j_call: TRBJ2-1; clone_size: .; v_call: TRBV5-1; d_call: TRBD1; cdr3_aa: CASRRQGTYNEQFF; cdr3_nt: TGCGCCAGCAGGAGACAGGGGACCTACAATGAGCAGTTCTTC
j_call: TRBJ1-6; clone_size: .; v_call: TRBV14; d_call: .; cdr3_aa: CASSLILWTPLHF; cdr3_nt: TGTGCCAGCAGCCTGATTCTATGGACACCCCTCCACTTT
j_call: TRBJ2-5; clone_size: .; v_call: TRBV14; d_call: TRBD2; cdr3_aa: CASSQGLARETQYF; cdr3_nt: TGTGCCAGCAGCCAGGGACTAGCGCGGGAGACCCAGTACTTC
j_call: TRBJ1-1; clone_size: .; v_call: TRBV6-5; d_call: TRBD1; cdr3_aa: CASSYLGTGVTEAFF; cdr3_nt: TGTGCCAGCAGTTACCTTGGGACAGGGGTAACTGAAGCTTTCTTT
j_call: TRBJ1-1; clone_size: few; v_call: TRBV5-5; d_call: .; cdr3_aa: CASSLVGTRNTEAFF; cdr3_nt: TGTGCCAGCAGCTTGGTTGGGACAAGGAACACTGAAGCTTTCTTT
j_call: TRBJ2-3; clone_size: .; v_call: TRBV5-1; d_call: TRBD2; cdr3_aa: CASSLSGGYTDTQYF; cdr3_nt: TGCGCCAGCAGCTTAAGCGGGGGATACACAGATACGCAGTATTTT
j_call: TRBJ2-3; clone_size: .; v_call: TRBV15; d_call: .; cdr3_aa: CATSRVGTSTDTQYF; cdr3_nt: TGTGCCACCAGCAGAGTGGGGACTAGCACAGATACGCAGTATTTT
j_call: TRBJ2-3; clone_size: .; v_call: TRBV27; d_call: .; cdr3_aa: CASSLNDPRGGGTNTQYF; cdr3_nt: TGTGCCAGCAGTTTAAACGACCCGAGGGGGGGCGGGACAAATACGCAGTATTTT
j_call: TRBJ2-7; clone_size: .; v_call: TRBV2; d_call: TRBD2; cdr3_aa: CASSAGGLAGPYEQYF; cdr3_nt: TGTGCCAGCAGTGCCGGGGGACTAGCGGGGCCCTACGAGCAGTACTTC
j_call: TRBJ2-1; clone_size: .; v_call: TRBV9; d_call: TRBD2; cdr3_aa: CASSVERLAGVDEQFF; cdr3_nt: TGTGCCAGCAGCGTAGAAAGGCTAGCGGGAGTGGATGAGCAGTTCTTC